This passage covers 25 T cell receptor beta chains from one sample sequenced in a study of Tregs in tolerant kidney transplant recipients (dated 2019 in TCRdb). The library came from the immunoSEQ multiplex PCR assay. In its TCRdb copy, this immuneACCESS table keeps in-frame sequences only and misses some clones. Where compared with another copy, unresolved V genes explain less than half of these, and the others have no known cause. A total of 240,000 or so clones appear in this sample, approximately 83% of them only once. The ten largest clonotypes hold under 0.65% of the sample. The sequenced sample consisted of CD4+ T cells from blood. The receptors stem from a human donor in good health.

This chain connects TRBV7-9 to TRBJ1-2; TRBD1 matches at 9 bases. J was trimmed by 7 bases and V by 3 bases; bases with no gene match: 0. CDR3 length equals 12 residues. Germline-derived CDR1 and CDR2 are SEHNR and FQNEAQ (reference sequence). The CDR3 DNA follows: TGTGCCAGCAGCTTGGGACAGGGTGGCTACACCTTC. It specifies CASSLGQGGYTF.

V gene TRBV5-6 combines with J gene TRBJ1-6; maybe TRBD1 (5 bases). The CDR3 spans 16 residues. Germline V gives CDR1 SGHDT, CDR2 YYEEEE. The V gene lost 6 bases and the J gene lost 9 bases, with 22 bases spanning the gap. The CDR3 sequence: CASTTGYGGPGSPLHF. The CDR3 DNA is TGTGCCAGCACCACCGGATATGGGGGTCCCGGTTCACCCCTCCACTTT.

This chain links TRBV2 with TRBJ1-5; 7 nucleotides align to TRBD1. Per germline, CDR1 SNHLY and CDR2 FYNNEI. The CDR3 contains 14 residues. V dropped 4 bases and J dropped 7; count of bases not matched to a gene: 7. CDR3 sequence (DNA): TGTGCCAGCAGTGTGACAGGGAGGGACCAGCCCCAGCATTTT. This translates into CASSVTGRDQPQHF.

This chain connects TRBV13 to TRBJ2-1; 12 bases fit TRBD2. This CDR3 is built from 18 residues. Per the germline V gene, CDR1 is PRHDT and CDR2 is FYEKMQ (reference sequence). V was pared by 0 bases and J by 7 bases, with 10 bases of the junction left unmatched. CDR3 region: CASSLGGGLAGGRNEQFF. The CDR3 bases are TGTGCCAGCAGCTTAGGCGGCGGGCTAGCGGGGGGGAGGAATGAGCAGTTCTTC.

Notes on this clone: Other DNA sequences of this sample code for an identical CDR3. J is TRBJ2-5 and V is TRBV5-1; TRBD2 might be the D (6 bases). CDR1 and CDR2 (germline): SGHRS, YFSETQ. This CDR3 is 12 amino acids long. V lost 4 bases to trimming and J lost 4 bases, with 8 bases between them. The CDR3 loop reads CASSRELETQYF. DNA of the CDR3: TGCGCCAGCAGCCGGGAGTTAGAGACCCAGTACTTC.

V is TRBV19 and J is TRBJ2-4; TRBD2 matches at 10 bases. The CDR3 runs 15 residues. Per the germline V gene, CDR1 is LNHDA and CDR2 is SQIVND (reference sequence). The V segment lost 4 bases and the J segment 6 bases; nucleotides outside the gene matches: 6. CDR3 nucleotides: TGTGCCAGTAGTACTCTAGCGGGAGTCGGAAACATTCAGTACTTC. It encodes CASSTLAGVGNIQYF.

This chain links TRBV19 with TRBJ1-3; D not resolved. The germline V gene has CDR1 LNHDA and CDR2 SQIVND (reference sequence). The CDR3 extends over 14 amino acids. Trimming left V 1 base short and J 2 bases short, with 6 bases between. CDR3 region: CASSIGEPGNTIYF. Here the CDR3 DNA reads TGTGCCAGTAGTATAGGAGAGCCTGGAAACACCATATATTTT.

This sequence joins TRBV11-2 and TRBJ2-7, with 7 bases aligning to TRBD1. The CDR3 has 15 amino acids. V gave up 2 bases and J gave up 5 bases; unmatched junction bases: 9. The germline CDR1 and CDR2 sequences are SGHAT and FQNNGV. As DNA, the CDR3 is TGTGCCAGCAGCTTAAATGCAGGGGGTGGCGACGAGCAGTACTTC. Its translation is CASSLNAGGGDEQYF. Complete variable domain (other parts from reference TRBV11-2 and TRBJ2-7): EAGVAQSPRYKIIEKRQSVAFWCNPISGHATLYWYQQILGQGPKLLIQFQNNGVVDDSQLPKDRFSAERLKGVDSTLKIQPAKLEDSAVYLCASSLNAGGGDEQYFGPGTRLTVT.

This chain connects TRBV7-3 to TRBJ2-3; D might be TRBD1 or TRBD2, each matching 5 bases. Germline V CDR1 and CDR2: SGHTA, FQGTGA. Trimming took 5 bases from V and 1 from J, leaving 13 bases between them. The CDR3 runs 15 residues. The CDR3 region is CASSPRLGGTDTQYF. CDR3 nucleotides: TGTGCCAGCAGCCCCCGCCTGGGGGGCACAGATACGCAGTATTTT.

The V gene is TRBV7-9, the J gene TRBJ1-1; D unresolved. V was shortened by 5 bases and J by 6 bases, with 13 bases between the two germline ends. Germline CDR1 reads SEHNR; CDR2 reads FQNEAQ (reference sequence). CDR3 length: 13 residues. The CDR3 loop reads CASSITNGAEAFF. The CDR3 bases are TGTGCCAGCAGCATCACAAACGGCGCTGAAGCTTTCTTT. Full variable domain (missing parts from reference TRBV7-9 and TRBJ1-1): DTGVSQNPRHKITKRGQNVTFRCDPISEHNRLYWYRQTLGQGPEFLTYFQNEAQLEKSRLLSDRFSAERPKGSFSTLEIQRTEQGDSAMYLCASSITNGAEAFFGQGTRLTVV.

The V call is TRBV19, the J call TRBJ1-4; D is possibly TRBD1 (6 bases). This CDR3 is built from 14 residues. Germline V lookup: CDR1 LNHDA, CDR2 SQIVND (reference sequence). V lost 4 bases, J lost 5 bases, and 11 bases lay in between. The CDR3 nucleotides are TGTGCCAGTAGTAGGGGGGCCAGCAATGAAAAACTGTTTTTT. This translates into CASSRGASNEKLFF.

V usage is TRBV18 and J usage is TRBJ2-1; tentatively, D is TRBD1 or TRBD2 (6 bases each). The germline CDR1 and CDR2 sequences are KGHSH and LQKENI. This CDR3 has 14 residues. V was cut by 5 bases and J by 9 bases, with 17 bases left in between. The CDR3 region is CASSSQGRGGEQFF. In DNA form, the CDR3 reads TGTGCCAGCTCATCTCAGGGGCGGGGAGGTGAGCAGTTCTTC.

V usage is TRBV2 and J usage is TRBJ1-4; D unresolved. V was cut by 6 bases and J by 5 bases, with 10 bases left in between. CDR1 is SNHLY, CDR2 FYNNEI, per germline. The CDR3 spans 13 residues. The DNA of the CDR3 is TGTGCCAGCAGCCAACCGGAGAATGAAAAACTGTTTTTT. Encoded protein: CASSQPENEKLFF.

The chain joins TRBV5-1 to TRBJ2-5, with D possibly matching TRBD1 (6 bases). Judging by the DNA end, TRBJ2-7 fits better; the J call may be wrong. Germline CDR1 reads SGHRS; CDR2 reads YFSETQ. The CDR3 is 15 amino acids. In nucleotides, the CDR3 is TGCGCCAGCAGCTTGAAAGGACAGTCCCCCTACGAGCAGTACTTC. Its protein product is CASSLKGQSPYEQYF.

This chain uses TRBV18 with TRBJ1-3, with D unclear. Trimming took off 5 bases at V and 0 bases at J, with 5 bases between the two ends. The CDR3 has 13 amino acids. CDR1 KGHSH and CDR2 LQKENI come from the germline V gene. CDR3 nucleotides: TGTGCCAGCTCAGAGAACTCTGGAAACACCATATATTTT. This encodes CASSENSGNTIYF.

V gene TRBV5-1 combines with J gene TRBJ2-7, with TRBD1 matching 9 bases. The CDR3 is 14 amino acids. J was trimmed by 2 bases and V by 0 bases; bases with no gene match: 0. Germline V gives CDR1 SGHRS, CDR2 YFSETQ. The CDR3 DNA is TGCGCCAGCAGCTTGGGGACAGGGGCCTACGAGCAGTACTTC. Amino acids: CASSLGTGAYEQYF.

The V gene is TRBV5-5, the J gene TRBJ2-7; 9 nucleotides align to TRBD1. The CDR3 is 15 amino acids. V trimming: 4 bases; J trimming: 5 bases; junction bases outside the gene matches: 10. The germline CDR1 and CDR2 sequences are SGHKS and YYEKEE (reference sequence). In DNA form, the CDR3 reads TGTGCCAGCAGCCAGCCAGGGACAGGGAGAGACGAGCAGTACTTC. Amino acids: CASSQPGTGRDEQYF.

The genes are TRBV2 and TRBJ1-2; no clear D gene. CDR1 and CDR2 from the germline V gene are SNHLY and FYNNEI. The germline V and J ends were trimmed by 4 bases and 8 bases, with 17 bases remaining between them. The CDR3 has 14 residues. The CDR3, as DNA: TGTGCCAGCAGTGGTGGAGGGCATCTATGGGGCTACACCTTC. Amino acids: CASSGGGHLWGYTF. Together with reference TRBV2 and TRBJ1-2, the CDR3 gives the full variable domain: EPEVTQTPSHQVTQMGQEVILRCVPISNHLYFYWYRQILGQKVEFLVSFYNNEISEKSEIFDDQFSVERPDGSNFTLKIRSTKLEDSAMYFCASSGGGHLWGYTFGSGTRLTVV.

The chain combines TRBV7-2 with TRBJ2-3, with TRBD1 as a possible D gene (6 bases). The CDR3 extends over 16 amino acids. Germline assignment: CDR1 SGHTA and CDR2 FQGNSA. V was cut by 2 bases and J by 1 base, with 13 bases left in between. This CDR3 reads CASSLIAAGGTDTQYF. CDR3 nucleotides: TGTGCCAGCAGCTTAATCGCGGCAGGGGGCACAGATACGCAGTATTTT.

With regard to this clone: Germline and junction disagree at one end, which may indicate a read error. The J gene is TRBJ2-1, the V gene TRBV7-7, with 12 bases aligning to TRBD2. Germline CDR1 is SSHAT and CDR2 is FNYEAQ (reference sequence). The CDR3 consists of 14 residues. The CDR3 bases are TGTGCTAGCAGCTTAGTCGGACTAGCGGGGGAGCAGTTCTTC. Encoded protein: CASSLVGLAGEQFF.

This chain joins TRBV7-8 and TRBJ2-5; D gene unclear. The germline V gene encodes CDR1 SGHVS and CDR2 FQNEAQ. This CDR3 is 13 amino acids long. V lost 7 bases to trimming and J lost 4 bases, with 13 bases between them. This CDR3 is CASNLGWAETQYF. In nucleotides, the CDR3 is TGTGCCAGCAATCTAGGGTGGGCAGAGACCCAGTACTTC.

Remarks on this clone: This specimen includes other DNA sequences encoding the same CDR3. The V gene is TRBV2, the J gene TRBJ1-6; D gene uncertain. From germline, CDR1 is SNHLY and CDR2 FYNNEI. Trimming took 4 bases from V and 3 from J, leaving 10 bases between them. The CDR3 has 15 residues. CDR3 protein: CASSARESYNSPLHF. CDR3 sequence (DNA): TGTGCCAGCAGTGCAAGGGAAAGCTATAATTCACCCCTCCACTTT.

This clone was counted between two and nine times. The chain joins TRBV7-3 to TRBJ1-2; 7 bases line up with TRBD1. CDR1 is SGHTA and CDR2 is FQGTGA in the germline V gene. J was trimmed by 4 bases and V by 1 base; bases with no gene match: 0. This CDR3 is 13 amino acids long. CDR3 nucleotide sequence: TGTGCCAGCAGCTTAAACAGGGGCTATGGCTACACCTTC. The encoded protein is CASSLNRGYGYTF.

This chain connects TRBV5-1 to TRBJ2-3, with unresolved D. Trimming left V 1 base short and J 9 bases short, with 21 bases between. The CDR3 has 16 amino acids. In germline, CDR1 is SGHRS, CDR2 YFSETQ. The CDR3 sequence: CASSLIRSRGLETQYF. In DNA form, the CDR3 reads TGCGCCAGCAGCTTGATACGATCTCGAGGCTTGGAGACGCAGTATTTT.

The V gene is TRBV5-4, the J gene TRBJ2-1; 11 bases map to TRBD1. From germline, CDR1 is SGHNT and CDR2 YYREEE (reference sequence). V trimming: 2 bases; J trimming: 7 bases; junction bases outside the gene matches: 8. This CDR3 has 16 residues. CDR3 sequence: CASSFGTGGYRNEQFF. The DNA for the CDR3 is TGTGCCAGCAGCTTTGGGACAGGGGGGTACCGGAATGAGCAGTTCTTC.